What follows is one T cell receptor beta chain and its context. Its antigen is currently unknown. J gave up 6 bases and V 7 bases, and 20 bases lay outside the gene matches. The length of the CDR3 is 17 residues. Per germline, CDR1 MNHNS and CDR2 SASEGT. A second PCR of roughly 7 to 11 cycles used a sample-barcoded 5' primer and a J-beta primer mix. TCRdb re-analysed the 5' RACE reads in MiXCR, keeping a single row per CDR3 protein. Here the sample spans over a million distinct CDR3 sequences, under 30% being singletons. The data derive from a study of blood T cells in healthy people across ages. Study findings and constraints: Long-lived donors had more naive CD4+ cells and higher diversity than aged donors.

These data also featured in a second study, about T cells of mothers and their children. That work adds: Each child gave 2.5 million to 3.5 million TCR beta CDR3 reads (each mother, over 8.5 million). TCR recombination output is shaped by thymic selection similarly in related and unrelated pairs. Normalized overlap was always slightly, never significantly, higher in related than unrelated mother-child pairs.

Material: blood. This TCR was recovered from a girl aged 2 to 10 in good health. This chain joins TRBV6-1 and TRBJ1-2, with TRBD1 matching 7 bases. The CDR3 DNA follows: TGTGCCAGCAACAGGGGACAGATCAACCTTTTTATGGATGGCTACACCTTC. It translates to CASNRGQINLFMDGYTF.